The TCR beta chain described here comes from a study of blood T cell repertoires in COVID-19. Study background: PBMCs, B-cell-depleted T cells, or T cells provided the cDNA or gDNA that made up the material.

The data were produced by immunoSEQ multiplex PCR, yet TCRdb's version contains in-frame clones alone and is incomplete. There are approximately 84,000 clones in the sample; over 65% occur only once, and 5% to 6% lies in the top ten. CDR3 length: 11 residues. Germline V gives CDR1 SGHDN, CDR2 FVKESK. The V gene lost 0 bases and the J gene lost 15 bases, with 9 bases spanning the gap. Input material: peripheral blood. This clonotype was obtained from a man aged 50 to 59 with active or convalescent COVID-19. The chain links TRBV14 to TRBJ2-4; a weak D match, TRBD1 (6 bases). The DNA for the CDR3 is TGTGCCAGCAGCCAAGAGGGGACACCGTACTTC. Translation gives CASSQEGTPYF.